Below, one TCR beta chain is given with its context. The sample originates from a study of blood T cell repertoires in COVID-19. As for the study in general: Both acute and convalescent COVID-19 samples were obtained from the United States, Italy and Spain.

The CDR3 is 13 amino acids. V was clipped by 4 bases and J by 1 base, with 10 bases between them. In germline, CDR1 is GTSNPN, CDR2 SVGIG (reference sequence). The protocol was immunoSEQ multiplex PCR, while the TCRdb copy is restricted to in-frame clones and leaves out a portion. This sample has some 200,000 clones, with more than 75% found just once. The TCR comes from a man over 45 with acute or convalescent COVID-19. The sample consisted of peripheral blood. The chain joins TRBV30 to TRBJ1-1, with D perhaps matching TRBD1 (5 bases). The CDR3 DNA is TGTGCCTGGACCCCGGGGGGGAACACTGAAGCTTTCTTT. This sequence encodes CAWTPGGNTEAFF.